This entry is about one T cell receptor (beta chain). This clone appeared a single time. The antigen it binds to is not known. The sample holds no much larger clone one base away, and base qualities are not on file. From the cysteine through the phenylalanine, the CDR3 covers 14 amino acids. Only the CDR3 region is kept as DNA, spanning 42 bases read in frame from base 1. V loses 5 bases of germline sequence and J loses 2 bases, and the interval between the two ends is 11 bases. CDR1 is given as LGHDT and CDR2 as YNNKEL, both from the germline V gene (reference sequence). The sample comes from a study of blood T cell repertoires in COVID-19 (dated by TCRdb to about 2020). Regarding the complete study: The collaborator samples originated in the United States, Italy and Spain and spanned the acute and convalescent phases of COVID-19. The prospective study material was composed of cDNA or gDNA derived from T cells, B-cell-depleted T cells, or PBMCs. The dataset comprised deeply sampled blood TCRbeta repertoires from subjects exposed to, actively infected with, or recovered from COVID-19. A freely available public database, intended as a resource for researchers studying the immune response to SARS-CoV-2, is where the repertoires were released. The samples were drawn from the first 160 participants of the ongoing ImmuneRACE study and from roughly 1,300 subjects provided by 6 global collaborators. A de-identified subject ID, COVID-19 status, age in years and sex were almost always included in the sample metadata. Where available, HLA class I and class II types were taken from metadata supplied by the sample provider and were not determined by assay-based typing. Results and caveats for the whole study, not just this receptor: Clinical and demographic metadata were provided uncurated, with the amount varying by source and participant.

TCRbeta CDR3 regions were amplified from genomic DNA using the immunoSEQ Assay, a bias-controlled multiplex PCR. Per the source publication's procedure: The number of nucleated cells in each sample was estimated from the amplification of reference gene primers within the assay. To quantify the absolute abundance of each unique TCRbeta CDR3 rearrangement, sequence reads were collapsed and filtered. Productive Simpson clonality was computed per sample as the square root of Simpson's diversity index over productive rearrangements. This is the immuneACCESS table as TCRdb keeps it, with only in-frame sequences that have V and J called. A part of the clones is gone; compared with another copy, unresolved V genes explain less than half, and the rest is unexplained. V and J calls and clone size are copied from that table; D and trimming were computed from the DNA. The sample data list 490,000 or so clones, and less than 90% of these were observed just once. 8.3% of the sample is held by the ten biggest clonotypes.

Participants in the prospective study were aged about 18 to 95 years, lived in 20 to 25 United States geographic areas, and enrolled through a virtual design. In the prospective study, participants were assigned to cohorts based on the clinical history participants reported in a screening survey and a study questionnaire. ImmuneRACE Cohort 3 recovered participants were defined by two consecutive negative NP/OP PCR tests, healthcare professional clearance, or symptom resolution. In the prospective study, whole blood, serum and a nasopharyngeal or oropharyngeal swab were collected from each participant by mobile phlebotomists. Over an approximately 2-month period, participants in the prospective study had the option of providing additional blood draws and questionnaires. Blood samples from the prospective study were shipped frozen or at room temperature prior to DNA extraction.

The source is a woman in her sixties who had recovered from COVID-19. The V and J genes are TRBV3-1 (or the pseudogene TRBV3-2) and TRBJ2-3; 6 matching bases give a weak D call of TRBD2. Sequencing was done on a sample of PBMCs or T cells enriched from blood (not recorded which). The DNA is TGTGCCAGCAGCTCCCGGAGGGACACAGATACGCAGTATTTT. This translates into CASSSRRDTDTQYF.